One T cell receptor (beta chain) is described in this entry. A junction boundary mismatches the germline segment, possibly from a read error. RNA was extracted from bulk tissue without any cell sorting. The record originates from a study of tumor and adjacent non-tumor tissue in lung cancer. Germline assignment: CDR1 SQVTM and CDR2 ANQGSEA. The CDR3 runs 13 residues. Three rounds of nested PCR, following a modified ARM-PCR protocol, produced the TCRbeta library. Via MiXCR, TCRdb re-called the multiplex PCR reads, giving one row per CDR3 protein. This sample has about 80,000 distinct CDR3 sequences, with over 60% found just once.

The clonotype was recovered from a woman in her thirties or forties with non-small cell lung cancer. Specimen: lung tumor tissue. The chain joins TRBV29-1 to TRBJ1-1; 7 bases match TRBD1. CDR3 sequence (DNA): TGCAGCATTCATAACCCGGGCAGGGGGGAAGCCTTCTTT. Protein product: CSIHNPGRGEAFF.